This T cell receptor beta chain was observed in a study of Ad26.COV2.S vaccination and SARS-CoV-2 variants. Looking at the study overall: Into the muscle, Ad26.COV2.S was dosed once or twice, 56 days apart.

The protocol was immunoSEQ multiplex PCR, while the TCRdb copy is restricted to in-frame clones and leaves out a portion. The sample contains some 300,000 clones, more than 70% of which appear only once. Regarding treatment: roughly 18 received Ad26.COV2.S at low or high dose, single or two shots; roughly five received placebo; per-sample allocation not given. Samples came from day 63 after the first vaccine or placebo injection. Notes on this clone: Its target is not known.

Study observations and caveats: Compared with placebo recipients, vaccine recipients had higher spike-specific TCR breadth. Substantial breadth was reportedly displayed by spike-specific CD8+ and CD4+ T cell responses after vaccination.

The source of this sequence is a person between 18 and 65 years old who received the Ad26.COV2.S COVID-19 vaccine or a placebo. Source: peripheral blood, taken in a trial of Ad26.COV2.S vaccine versus placebo.

This CDR3 reads CASSHETRGQYF. For the CDR3, the DNA is TGTGCCAGCAGTCACGAAACTCGCGGGCAGTATTTT. This chain connects TRBV6-6 to TRBJ2-3; D remains unclear. This CDR3 has 12 amino acids. V shed 5 bases and J shed 11 bases, with 14 bases lying between them. Germline assignment: CDR1 MNHNY and CDR2 SVGAGI (reference sequence).